This paragraph reports one TCR beta chain. The sample originates from a study of blood T cell repertoires in COVID-19. Study in general: T cells, B-cell-depleted T cells, or PBMCs supplied cDNA or gDNA.

Trimming shortened V by 4 bases and J by 5 bases, and 17 bases separated the two germline ends. The CDR3 is 15 residues long. Germline V gene data show CDR1 as SGHVS and CDR2 as FQNEAQ. Original processing notes: From reference gene primer amplification, estimates of nucleated cell counts were derived. Clones were sequenced by immunoSEQ multiplex PCR, and TCRdb holds only the in-frame ones, with some missing. Clone size and V and J calls were adopted from that table, with D and trimming inferred from the DNA. The sample holds approximately 230,000 clones, around 80% seen once. V and J are TRBV7-8 and TRBJ1-2, with a tentative D call TRBD1 (6 bases). The TCR was taken from an elderly man with acute or convalescent COVID-19. Sequences were obtained from peripheral blood. The CDR3 sequence is CASSSGLGQLYGYTF. The DNA for the CDR3 is TGTGCCAGCAGCTCGGGCCTCGGACAGCTTTATGGCTACACCTTC.